Below, 23 T cell receptor beta chains from the same sample are listed, as sequenced in a study of vaccination and CD4 T cells after COVID-19. Once obtained from cultured CD4+ T cells, the DNA was sequenced using the Oncomine TCR Beta short-read assay. TCRdb called the PCR reads again in MiXCR, with one record for every CDR3 protein. Here the sample spans approximately 7,000 distinct CDR3 sequences, around half being singletons. Specified treatment: roughly 10-day PBMC culture with coronavirus spike peptide pools or control peptides (ViraFEST assay). Ahead of the COVID-19 pandemic (2011-2018), the CD4+ T cells of the unexposed donor were collected. These receptors have no known antigen. Material for sequencing was CD4+ T cells from blood, cultured in vitro. The source of these receptors is a human donor in good health.

This chain joins TRBV6-5 and TRBJ1-2, with D maybe TRBD1 (6 bases). CDR1 is MNHEY and CDR2 is SVGAGI in the germline V gene. Trimming shortened V by 4 bases and J by 7 bases, and 13 bases separated the two germline ends. The CDR3 consists of 13 residues. The CDR3 DNA is TGTGCCAGCAGTTTCGGGGGGCCGGGTGGCTACACCTTC. It translates to CASSFGGPGGYTF.

Details on this clonotype: Germline is not matched at one junction end, which may reflect a read error. V gene TRBV2 combines with J gene TRBJ1-2, with D possibly TRBD1 on 5 matching bases. Germline CDR1 is SNHLY and CDR2 is FYNNEI. The CDR3 has 16 residues. The CDR3: CASREGVTAFTYGYTF. The CDR3 coding sequence is TGTGCCAGCAGGGAAGGGGTGACAGCCTTTACCTATGGCTACACCTTC.

Here the CDR3 DNA reads TGTGCCAGCAGTCGGACTAGAGATACGCAGTATTTT. Amino acid sequence: CASSRTRDTQYF. The chain recombines TRBV6-1 with TRBJ2-3; 7 bases match TRBD2. CDR1 and CDR2 from the germline V gene are MNHNS and SASEGT. The CDR3 runs 12 residues. V lost 5 bases to trimming and J lost 5 bases; unmatched junction nucleotides: 1.

The chain joins TRBV9 to TRBJ1-2; D unresolved. Germline CDR1 is SGDLS and CDR2 is YYNGEE. The CDR3 loop spans 14 amino acids. V gave up 3 bases and J gave up 5 bases, with 14 bases separating them. CDR3 region: CASSAGIGKYGYTF. The DNA of the CDR3 is TGTGCCAGCAGCGCCGGAATCGGGAAATATGGCTACACCTTC.

This clonotype showed up just a few times. This chain links TRBV5-1 with TRBJ1-1, with D maybe TRBD1 (6 bases). The CDR3 covers 15 residues. Deletions cut 4 bases from V and 4 bases from J, with 17 bases between. CDR1 is SGHRS, CDR2 YFSETQ, per germline. The CDR3 reads CASSPLTGAVTEAFF. The CDR3 bases are TGCGCCAGCAGCCCCTTGACAGGTGCTGTCACTGAAGCTTTCTTT. The variable domain in full, completed from reference TRBV5-1 and TRBJ1-1, reads KAGVTQTPRYLIKTRGQQVTLSCSPISGHRSVSWYQQTPGQGLQFLFEYFSETQRNKGNFPGRFSGRQFSNSRSEMNVSTLELGDSALYLCASSPLTGAVTEAFFGQGTRLTVV.

The rearrangement uses TRBV20-1 and TRBJ2-5; TRBD2 aligns across 13 bases. In germline, CDR1 is DFQATT, CDR2 SNEGSKA (reference sequence). The CDR3 runs 16 residues. V gave up 6 bases and J gave up 5 bases; unmatched junction bases: 12. The CDR3 DNA follows: TGCAGTGCCATCGGACTAGCGGGAGAACGCGGGGAGACCCAGTACTTC. This encodes CSAIGLAGERGETQYF.

The chain uses TRBV27 and TRBJ2-6; D uncertain. The CDR3 has 12 residues. Germline lookup yields CDR1 MNHEY and CDR2 SMNVEV (reference sequence). The ends were cut back, 6 bases at V and 4 bases at J, with 4 bases in the middle. The CDR3 nucleotides are TGTGCCAGCAGGGGGGGGGCCAACGTCCTGACTTTC. This translates into CASRGGANVLTF. Full variable domain (remainder filled in from reference TRBV27 and TRBJ2-6): EAQVTQNPRYLITVTGKKLTVTCSQNMNHEYMSWYRQDPGLGLRQIYYSMNVEVTDKGDVPEGYKVSRKEKRNFPLILESPSPNQTSLYFCASRGGANVLTFGAGSRLTVL.

The gene calls are TRBV7-8 and TRBJ1-1; D unclear. V gave up 2 bases and J gave up 1 base, with 11 bases separating them. The CDR3 is made up of 15 amino acids. Germline V lookup: CDR1 SGHVS, CDR2 FQNEAQ. Written as DNA, the CDR3 is TGTGCCAGCAGCTTAAGTTCCGGAGGGAACACTGAAGCTTTCTTT. Translated: CASSLSSGGNTEAFF.

V is TRBV7-9 and J is TRBJ2-2, with a weak D call TRBD1 (6 bases). The CDR3 covers 14 residues. CDR1 and CDR2 (germline): SEHNR, FQNEAQ (reference sequence). Trimming removed 6 bases from V and 5 bases from J, with 13 bases in between. CDR3 nucleotide sequence: TGTGCCAGCAGTAAGAACAGGGAGACCGGGGAGCTGTTTTTT. The encoded protein is CASSKNRETGELFF.

This sequence joins TRBV30 and TRBJ2-5, with 7 bases that match TRBD2. The V and J ends lost 4 bases and 5 bases, in that order; junction bases with no gene match: 7. Germline lookup yields CDR1 GTSNPN and CDR2 SVGIG (reference sequence). The CDR3 loop spans 13 amino acids. CDR3 nucleotide sequence: TGTGCCTGGACCCTACCCGGGGGGGAGACCCAGTACTTC. It yields the protein CAWTLPGGETQYF.

This chain uses TRBV20-1 with TRBJ2-1; TRBD2 is a possible D gene (6 bases). Deletions cut 7 bases from V and 6 bases from J, with 16 bases between. The CDR3 spans 13 residues. Germline CDR1 reads DFQATT; CDR2 reads SNEGSKA (reference sequence). The CDR3 sequence is CSGGGINRNEQFF. CDR3 DNA sequence: TGCAGTGGCGGCGGGATAAATCGCAATGAGCAGTTCTTC.

The rearrangement uses TRBV27 and TRBJ1-1; D gene uncertain. This CDR3 is 17 amino acids long. Germline V gene data show CDR1 as MNHEY and CDR2 as SMNVEV (reference sequence). V shed 3 bases and J shed 1 base, with 18 bases lying between them. The CDR3 loop is CASSLGPGGPKNTEAFF. CDR3 bases: TGTGCCAGCAGTTTGGGCCCAGGAGGGCCTAAGAACACTGAAGCTTTCTTT.

J is TRBJ1-2 and V is TRBV10-1, with D possibly TRBD1 on 6 matching bases. The CDR3 is 14 residues long. V lost 2 bases and J 6 bases, leaving 13 bases between the germline ends. Looked up from germline, CDR1 is WNHNN and CDR2 is SYGVQD (reference sequence). DNA for the CDR3: TGCGCCAGCAGTGAGAACAGGGAAATTGATGGCTACACCTTC. Translation gives CASSENREIDGYTF.

A single count supports this clonotype. This chain connects TRBV18 to TRBJ2-3; 9 positions agree with TRBD1. Germline assignment: CDR1 KGHSH and CDR2 LQKENI. With V trimmed by 6 bases and J by 1 base, 5 bases remained unmatched. This CDR3 is 15 amino acids long. The CDR3 DNA sequence: TGTGCCAGCTCGCTCGGACAGGGGCGCACAGATACGCAGTATTTT. This codes for CASSLGQGRTDTQYF.

This clonotype was recorded once. This sequence joins TRBV11-2 and TRBJ1-3; D is unclear. The V end lost 1 base, the J end lost 1 base, and 8 bases lay between the germline ends. The CDR3 runs to 15 residues. Germline values: CDR1 SGHAT, CDR2 FQNNGV. In DNA form, the CDR3 reads TGTGCCAGCAGCTTAGTGGTAGGGTCTGGAAACACCATATATTTT. Its protein product is CASSLVVGSGNTIYF. The full variable domain, rest sourced from reference TRBV11-2 and TRBJ1-3, is EAGVAQSPRYKIIEKRQSVAFWCNPISGHATLYWYQQILGQGPKLLIQFQNNGVVDDSQLPKDRFSAERLKGVDSTLKIQPAKLEDSAVYLCASSLVVGSGNTIYFGEGSWLTVV.

This clonotype was counted only a few times. The CDR3 coding sequence is TGTGCCAGCAGCTTAGATCCGGGGGCCACAGATACGCAGTATTTT. Translated, it gives CASSLDPGATDTQYF. This chain uses TRBV7-2 with TRBJ2-3, with D possibly being TRBD1 or TRBD2 (6 bases each). Germline V gene data show CDR1 as SGHTA and CDR2 as FQGNSA. The CDR3 is made up of 15 amino acids. V was pared by 1 base and J by 2 bases, with 10 bases between.

The chain combines TRBV28 with TRBJ2-6, with 8 bases identical to TRBD1. Germline CDR1 is MDHEN and CDR2 is SYDVKM. The ends lost 6 bases at V and 4 bases at J; junction bases unmatched: 11. This CDR3 is built from 17 residues. For the CDR3, the DNA is TGTGCCAGCAGCCCGACAGGGGTTTTGAAGGGGGCCAACGTCCTGACTTTC. Amino acids: CASSPTGVLKGANVLTF.

The chain couples TRBV19 to TRBJ2-4; 13 nucleotides agree with TRBD2. CDR3 size: 15 residues. V was pared by 3 bases and J by 9 bases, with 5 bases of the junction left unmatched. Germline CDR1 and CDR2: LNHDA and SQIVND (reference sequence). The CDR3: CASSIRLAGGSIQYF. The CDR3 region has the DNA TGTGCCAGTAGTATCAGACTAGCGGGAGGTTCCATTCAGTACTTC.

The genes are TRBV11-2 and TRBJ1-1, with D hard to call. Trimming removed 4 bases from V and 3 bases from J, with 15 bases in between. The CDR3 is 15 amino acids. Germline V gene sequence: CDR1 SGHAT, CDR2 FQNNGV. The CDR3 loop is CASSSVEGLDTEAFF. The CDR3 DNA reads as TGTGCCAGCAGCTCGGTTGAGGGCCTGGACACTGAAGCTTTCTTT.

The rearrangement links TRBV11-2 to TRBJ1-1; D is ambiguous. Trimming took off 5 bases at V and 0 bases at J, with 7 bases between the two ends. CDR1 is SGHAT, CDR2 FQNNGV, per germline. CDR3 length: 13 residues. CDR3 in amino acids: CASSLDLNTEAFF. The DNA of the CDR3 is TGTGCCAGCAGCCTGGACCTGAACACTGAAGCTTTCTTT. The entire variable domain, with the rest obtained from reference TRBV11-2 and TRBJ1-1, is as follows: EAGVAQSPRYKIIEKRQSVAFWCNPISGHATLYWYQQILGQGPKLLIQFQNNGVVDDSQLPKDRFSAERLKGVDSTLKIQPAKLEDSAVYLCASSLDLNTEAFFGQGTRLTVV.

This clonotype was found a few times. The V call is TRBV6-2 or TRBV6-3, the J call TRBJ1-6; possible D gene TRBD1, 5 bases. This CDR3 has 14 amino acids. The ends were cut back, 2 bases at V and 7 bases at J, with 9 bases in the middle. Germline V gene lookup returns CDR1 MNHEY and CDR2 SVGEGT. This CDR3 reads CASSYGAYNSPLHF. Written as DNA, the CDR3 is TGTGCCAGCAGTTACGGGGCGTACAATTCACCCCTCCACTTT.

This clonotype appeared a few times. The rearrangement links TRBV30 to TRBJ2-5; TRBD2 aligns across 8 bases. The CDR3 is made up of 14 amino acids. Trimming cost V 2 bases and J 5 bases; bases outside gene matches: 7. Looked up from germline, CDR1 is GTSNPN and CDR2 is SVGIG (reference sequence). This chain's CDR3 is CAWSFPAGVETQYF. DNA for the CDR3: TGTGCCTGGAGTTTCCCAGCGGGGGTGGAGACCCAGTACTTC. The full variable domain, in which reference TRBV30 and TRBJ2-5 provide the parts outside the CDR3, is SQTIHQWPATLVQPVGSPLSLECTVEGTSNPNLYWYRQAAGRGLQLLFYSVGIGQISSEVPQNLSASRPQDRQFILSSKKLLLSDSGFYLCAWSFPAGVETQYFGPGTRLLVL.

The V and J genes are TRBV10-3 and TRBJ1-1, with TRBD1 as a possible D gene (5 bases). The CDR3 is made up of 19 amino acids. The germline V and J ends were trimmed by 10 bases and 2 bases, with 32 bases remaining between them. Germline V lookup: CDR1 ENHRY, CDR2 SYGVKD. The CDR3 loop is CANERTGTGSIRGNTEAFF. For the CDR3, the DNA is TGTGCCAACGAACGGACGGGGACCGGTTCTATTAGGGGAAACACTGAAGCTTTCTTT.